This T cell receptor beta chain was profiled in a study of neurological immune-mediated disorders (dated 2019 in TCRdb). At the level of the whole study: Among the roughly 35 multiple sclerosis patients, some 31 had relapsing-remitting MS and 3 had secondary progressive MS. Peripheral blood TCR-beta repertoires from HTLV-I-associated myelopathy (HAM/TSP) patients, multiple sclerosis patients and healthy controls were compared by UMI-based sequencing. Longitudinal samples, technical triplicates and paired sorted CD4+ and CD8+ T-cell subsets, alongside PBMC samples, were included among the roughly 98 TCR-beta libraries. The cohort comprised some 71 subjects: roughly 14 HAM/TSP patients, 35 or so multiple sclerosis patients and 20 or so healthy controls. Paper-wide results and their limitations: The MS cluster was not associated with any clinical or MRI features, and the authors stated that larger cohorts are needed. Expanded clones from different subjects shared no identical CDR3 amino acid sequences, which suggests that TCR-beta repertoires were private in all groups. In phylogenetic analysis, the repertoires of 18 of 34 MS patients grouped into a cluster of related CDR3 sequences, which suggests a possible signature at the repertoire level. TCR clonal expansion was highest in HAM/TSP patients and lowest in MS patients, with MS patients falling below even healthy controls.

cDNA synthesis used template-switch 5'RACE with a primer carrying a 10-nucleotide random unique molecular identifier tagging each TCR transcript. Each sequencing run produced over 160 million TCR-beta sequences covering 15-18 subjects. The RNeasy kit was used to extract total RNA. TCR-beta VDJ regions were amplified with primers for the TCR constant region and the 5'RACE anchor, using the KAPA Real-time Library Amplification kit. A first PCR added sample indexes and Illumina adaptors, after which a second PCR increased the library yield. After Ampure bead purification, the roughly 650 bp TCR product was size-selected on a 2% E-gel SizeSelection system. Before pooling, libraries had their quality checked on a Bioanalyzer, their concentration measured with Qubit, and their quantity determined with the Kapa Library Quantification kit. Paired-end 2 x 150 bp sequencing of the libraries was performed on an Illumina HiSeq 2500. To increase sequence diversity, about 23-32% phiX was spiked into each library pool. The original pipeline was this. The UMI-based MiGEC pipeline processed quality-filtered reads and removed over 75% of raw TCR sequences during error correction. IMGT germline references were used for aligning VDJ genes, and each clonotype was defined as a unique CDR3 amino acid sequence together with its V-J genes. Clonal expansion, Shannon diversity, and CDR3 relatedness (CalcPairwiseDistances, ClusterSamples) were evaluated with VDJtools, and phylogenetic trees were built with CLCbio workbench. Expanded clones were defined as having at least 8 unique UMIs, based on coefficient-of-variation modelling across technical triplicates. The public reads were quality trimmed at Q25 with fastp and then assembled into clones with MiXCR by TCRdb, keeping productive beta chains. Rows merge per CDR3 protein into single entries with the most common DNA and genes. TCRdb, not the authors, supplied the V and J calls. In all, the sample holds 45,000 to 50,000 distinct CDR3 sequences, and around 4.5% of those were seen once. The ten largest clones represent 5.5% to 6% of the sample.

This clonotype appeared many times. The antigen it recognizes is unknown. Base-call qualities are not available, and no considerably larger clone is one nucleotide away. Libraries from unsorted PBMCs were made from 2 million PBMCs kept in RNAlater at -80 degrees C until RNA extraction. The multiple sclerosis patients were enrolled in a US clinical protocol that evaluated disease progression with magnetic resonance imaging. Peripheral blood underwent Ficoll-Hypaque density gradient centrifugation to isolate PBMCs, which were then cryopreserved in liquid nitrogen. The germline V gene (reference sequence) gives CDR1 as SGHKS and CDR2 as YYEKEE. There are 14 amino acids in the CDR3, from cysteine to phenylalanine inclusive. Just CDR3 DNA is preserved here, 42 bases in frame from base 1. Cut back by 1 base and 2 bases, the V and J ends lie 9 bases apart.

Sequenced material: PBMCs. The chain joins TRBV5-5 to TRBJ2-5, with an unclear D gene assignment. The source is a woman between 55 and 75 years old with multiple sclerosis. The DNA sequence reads TGTGCCAGCAGCTTGATCGACGGTCAAGAGACCCAGTACTTC. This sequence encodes CASSLIDGQETQYF.